Below, one T cell receptor (beta chain) is given with its context. The CDR3 is 11 amino acids. J was trimmed by 8 bases and V by 6 bases; bases with no gene match: 3. These data are taken from a study of blood T cell repertoires in COVID-19. Across the study: Sites across the United States, Italy and Spain contributed samples from acute and convalescent COVID-19. The analysed material was cDNA or gDNA that came from T cells, B-cell-depleted T cells, or PBMCs.

In the source study's methods: Amplification from reference gene primers served as the basis for estimated nucleated cell counts. Libraries were prepared by immunoSEQ multiplex PCR; TCRdb keeps only in-frame clonotypes and omits some of them. V and J calls and clone size are copied from that table; D and trimming were computed from the DNA. Among some 57,000 clones, around 88% were seen once, and the ten largest hold 20% to 25%. The V gene is TRBV12-3 or TRBV12-4, the J gene TRBJ1-1, with 7 nucleotides matching TRBD1. Sequencing input: peripheral blood. This sequence was found in a woman older than 75 with acute or convalescent COVID-19. The chain's CDR3 is CASRSTGEAFF. In DNA form, the CDR3 reads TGTGCCAGCAGATCGACAGGGGAAGCTTTCTTT.